This TCR beta chain was sequenced for a study of blood T cell repertoires in COVID-19 (TCRdb year 2020). General notes on the study: Collaborator samples came from the United States, Italy and Spain and covered acute and convalescent phases of COVID-19. The material from the prospective study consisted of cDNA or gDNA derived from T cells, B-cell-depleted T cells, or PBMCs. Deeply sampled blood TCRbeta repertoires from subjects exposed to, actively infected with, or recovered from COVID-19 were included in the dataset. The repertoires were released in a freely available public database intended as a resource for research on the immune response to SARS-CoV-2. Samples came from the ongoing ImmuneRACE study (first 160 participants) plus 1,254 subjects from 6 global collaborators. A de-identified subject ID, COVID-19 status, age in years and sex were almost always included in the sample metadata. HLA class I and class II types, where available, came from metadata supplied by the sample provider rather than from assay-based typing. Overall study outcomes, separate from this receptor: The quantity of clinical and demographic metadata differed by source and by participant and was supplied without curation.

About this clone: Its antigen is unknown. No base quality values were provided; no much bigger clone lies one nucleotide off.

Whole blood was collected in K2EDTA tubes by collaborating institutions according to the institutions' own protocols. For TCRbeta analysis, collaborators shipped samples in one of three forms: frozen whole blood, isolated PBMCs, or DNA extracted from either of those sample types. Spanning cysteine to phenylalanine, the CDR3 consists of 15 amino acids. Only the CDR3 region is kept as DNA, spanning 45 bases read in frame from base 1. Trimming takes 6 bases from V and 0 bases from J, and the germline ends sit 14 bases apart. Looking up the germline V gene yields CDR1 SNHLY and CDR2 FYNNEI. TCRbeta CDR3 regions were amplified from genomic DNA using the immunoSEQ Assay, a bias-controlled multiplex PCR. In the authors' own workflow: The number of nucleated cells in each sample was estimated from the amplification of reference gene primers within the assay. To quantify the absolute abundance of each unique TCRbeta CDR3 rearrangement, sequence reads were collapsed and filtered. Productive Simpson clonality was computed per sample as the square root of Simpson's diversity index over productive rearrangements. TCRdb took over this immuneACCESS table, retaining in-frame rearrangements with V and J assigned. Such tables are incomplete; in checked studies, under half of the missing clones stem from an unresolved V gene, and the remainder is unexplained. That table is the source of V, J and clone size, and D and trimming were worked out from the DNA. Recorded for this sample are approximately 120,000 clones; about 80% of them occurred a single time. The leading ten clones occupy around a quarter of the sample.

The chain uses TRBV2 and TRBJ1-1, with no confidently assigned D gene. This receptor was identified in a human donor in a cohort sampled during active COVID-19. Sequenced sample: peripheral blood. The nucleotides read TGTGCCAGCAGCAGCGGCCGGCCAATGAACACTGAAGCTTTCTTT. The encoded protein is CASSSGRPMNTEAFF.